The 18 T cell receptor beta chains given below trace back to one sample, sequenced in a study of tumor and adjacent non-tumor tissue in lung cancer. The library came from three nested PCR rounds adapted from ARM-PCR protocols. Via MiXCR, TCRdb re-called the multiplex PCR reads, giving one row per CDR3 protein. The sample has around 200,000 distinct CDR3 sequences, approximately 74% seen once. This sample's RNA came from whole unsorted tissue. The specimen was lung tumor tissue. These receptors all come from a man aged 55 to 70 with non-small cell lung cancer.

Here the CDR3 DNA reads TGTGCCAGTAGCACACCGGGCAGGGGAGGATACGAGCAGTACTTC. Its protein is CASSTPGRGGYEQYF. The chain recombines TRBV12-3 or TRBV12-4 with TRBJ2-7; tentatively, D is TRBD1 or TRBD2 (6 bases each). V lost 9 bases and J 4 bases, leaving 22 bases between the germline ends. The CDR3 spans 15 residues.

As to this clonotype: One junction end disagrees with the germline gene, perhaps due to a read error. The CDR3 bases are TGTGCCAGCATCTACAGGGCAGATACGCAATATTTT. This sequence encodes CASIYRADTQYF. V usage is TRBV11-2 and J usage is TRBJ2-3; possible D gene TRBD1, 6 bases. Germline loops: CDR1 SGHAT, CDR2 FQNNGV. This CDR3 comprises 12 residues.

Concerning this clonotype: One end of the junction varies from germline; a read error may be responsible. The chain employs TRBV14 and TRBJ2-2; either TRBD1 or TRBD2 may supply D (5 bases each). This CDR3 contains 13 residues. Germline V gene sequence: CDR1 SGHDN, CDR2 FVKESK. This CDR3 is CASSQVGTGELLF. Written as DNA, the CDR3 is TGTGCCAGCAGCCAAGTAGGGACCGGGGAGCTGCTTTTT.

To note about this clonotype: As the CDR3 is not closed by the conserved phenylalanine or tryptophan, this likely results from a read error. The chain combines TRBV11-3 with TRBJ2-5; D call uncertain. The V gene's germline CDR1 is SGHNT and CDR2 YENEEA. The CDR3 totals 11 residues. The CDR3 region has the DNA TGTGCCAGCAGCTTCTTGGAGACTCAGTACCTC. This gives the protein CASSFLETQYL.

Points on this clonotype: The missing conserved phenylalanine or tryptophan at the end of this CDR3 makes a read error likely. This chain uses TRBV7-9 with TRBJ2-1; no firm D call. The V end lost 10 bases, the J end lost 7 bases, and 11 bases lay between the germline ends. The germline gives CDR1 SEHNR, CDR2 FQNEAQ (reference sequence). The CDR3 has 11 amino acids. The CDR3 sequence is CATPSLNEQFL. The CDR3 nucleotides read TGTGCCACCCCGTCCCTAAATGAGCAGTTCTTA.

DNA for the CDR3: TGCAGTGCTAGCGGGGGGGCAAGGACCGGGGAGCTGTTTTTT. Its translation is CSASGGARTGELFF. The chain recombines TRBV20-1 with TRBJ2-2, with 8 positions matching TRBD2. The trim removed 3 bases at V and 5 bases at J, leaving 5 bases unmatched. CDR1 DFQATT and CDR2 SNEGSKA come from the germline V gene (reference sequence). CDR3 length equals 14 residues.

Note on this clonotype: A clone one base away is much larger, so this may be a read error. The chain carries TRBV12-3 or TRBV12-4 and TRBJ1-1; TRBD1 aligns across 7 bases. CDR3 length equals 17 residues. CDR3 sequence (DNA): TGTGCCAGCAGTTCATTTCCGATGACAGGGATGAACGCTGAAGCTTTCTTT. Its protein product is CASSSFPMTGMNAEAFF.

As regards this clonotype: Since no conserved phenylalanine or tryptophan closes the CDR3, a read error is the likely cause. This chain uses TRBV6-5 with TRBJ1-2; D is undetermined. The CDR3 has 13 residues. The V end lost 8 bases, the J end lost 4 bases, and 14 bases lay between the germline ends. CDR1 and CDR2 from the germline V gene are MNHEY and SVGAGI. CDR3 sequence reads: CASYRSGLYGYTS. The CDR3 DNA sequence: TGTGCCAGCTACAGATCAGGCCTCTATGGCTACACCTCC.

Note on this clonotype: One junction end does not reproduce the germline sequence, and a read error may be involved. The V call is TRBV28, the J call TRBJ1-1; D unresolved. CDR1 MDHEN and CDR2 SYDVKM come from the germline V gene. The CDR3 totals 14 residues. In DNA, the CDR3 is TGTGTCAGCAGTTCCCAAGGAATGAACACTGAAGCTTTCTTT. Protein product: CVSSSQGMNTEAFF.

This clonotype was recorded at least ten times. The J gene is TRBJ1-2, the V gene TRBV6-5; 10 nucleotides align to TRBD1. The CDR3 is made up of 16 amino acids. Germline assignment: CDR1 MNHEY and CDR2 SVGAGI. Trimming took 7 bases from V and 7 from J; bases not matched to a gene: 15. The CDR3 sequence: CASTLPSWGQGFGYTF. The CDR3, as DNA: TGTGCCAGCACCCTCCCTTCGTGGGGACAGGGGTTTGGCTACACCTTC.

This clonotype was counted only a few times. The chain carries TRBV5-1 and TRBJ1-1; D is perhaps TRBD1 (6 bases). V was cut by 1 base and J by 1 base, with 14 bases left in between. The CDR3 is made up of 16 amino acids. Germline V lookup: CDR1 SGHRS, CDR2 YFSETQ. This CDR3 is CASSLLSRGPNTEAFF. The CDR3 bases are TGCGCCAGCAGCTTGCTCTCACGGGGGCCGAACACTGAAGCTTTCTTT.

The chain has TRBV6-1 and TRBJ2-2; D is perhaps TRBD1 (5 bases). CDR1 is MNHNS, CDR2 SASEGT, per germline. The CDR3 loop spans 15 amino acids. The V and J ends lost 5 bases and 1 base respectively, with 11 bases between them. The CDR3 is CASSPRVGNTGELFF. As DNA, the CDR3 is TGTGCCAGCAGTCCCAGGGTCGGGAACACCGGGGAGCTGTTTTTT.

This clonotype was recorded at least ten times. Here the CDR3 reads CSARSGTKTYEQYF. CDR3 sequence (DNA): TGCAGTGCTAGGAGCGGGACAAAGACCTACGAGCAGTACTTC. The chain combines TRBV20-1 with TRBJ2-7; possible D gene TRBD2, 7 bases. Germline values: CDR1 DFQATT, CDR2 SNEGSKA (reference sequence). This CDR3 spans 14 amino acids. Between the trimmed V and J ends, which lost 3 bases and 2 bases, there was a span of 14 bases.

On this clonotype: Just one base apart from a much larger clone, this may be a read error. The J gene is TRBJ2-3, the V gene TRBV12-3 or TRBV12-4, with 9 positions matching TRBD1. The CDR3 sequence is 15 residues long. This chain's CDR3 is CTSTRGDRASDTQYF. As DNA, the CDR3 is TGTACCAGCACTCGTGGGGACAGGGCTTCAGATACGCAGTATTTT.

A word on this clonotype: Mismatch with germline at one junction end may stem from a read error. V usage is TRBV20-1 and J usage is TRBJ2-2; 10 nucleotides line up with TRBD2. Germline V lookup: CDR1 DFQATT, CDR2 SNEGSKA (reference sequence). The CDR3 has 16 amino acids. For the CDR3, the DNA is TGCAGTACTAGGGATCAGCGGGAGGGCAACACCGGGGAGCTGTTTTTT. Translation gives CSTRDQREGNTGELFF.

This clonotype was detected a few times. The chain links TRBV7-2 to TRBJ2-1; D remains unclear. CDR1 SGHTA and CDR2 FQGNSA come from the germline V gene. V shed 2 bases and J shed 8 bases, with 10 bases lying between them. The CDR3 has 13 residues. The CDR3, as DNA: TGTGCCAGCAGCTTACCTGTAATCGATGAGCAGTTCTTC. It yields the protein CASSLPVIDEQFF.

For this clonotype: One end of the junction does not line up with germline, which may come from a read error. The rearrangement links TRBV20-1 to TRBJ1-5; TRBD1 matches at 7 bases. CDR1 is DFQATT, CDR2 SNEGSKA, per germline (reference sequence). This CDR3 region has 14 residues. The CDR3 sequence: CSAIRGTSNQPQHF. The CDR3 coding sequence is TGCAGTGCTATCAGGGGGACGAGCAATCAGCCCCAACATTTT.

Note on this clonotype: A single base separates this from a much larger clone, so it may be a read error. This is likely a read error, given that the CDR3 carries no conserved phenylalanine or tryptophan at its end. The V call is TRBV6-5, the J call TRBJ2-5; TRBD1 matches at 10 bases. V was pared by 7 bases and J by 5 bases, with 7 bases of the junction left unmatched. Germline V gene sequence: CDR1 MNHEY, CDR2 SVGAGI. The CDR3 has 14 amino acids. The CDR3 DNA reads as TGTGCCAGCAAGACAGGGGGCTTTTGGGAGACCCAGTACTTA. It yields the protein CASKTGGFWETQYL.